One sample yielded the 3 T cell receptor beta chains listed below, sequenced in a study of response to subunit inactivated influenza vaccine. TCRdb used MiXCR to reprocess the RT-PCR reads, holding one entry per CDR3 protein. In the table there are fewer than 250,000 distinct CDR3 sequences, over 13% of which are singletons. The sequencing here drew on CD8+ T cells sorted from PBMCs, taken around 5 days after vaccination. The receptors come from a man aged 50 to 59 who received an inactivated influenza vaccine.

This clonotype showed up just a few times. This chain uses TRBV12-3 or TRBV12-4 with TRBJ2-5; D may be TRBD2 (5 bases). The CDR3 totals 13 residues. The germline V and J ends were trimmed by 6 bases and 5 bases, with 13 bases remaining between them. The CDR3 bases are TGTGCCAGCAGCTTGGCGGGTGACGAGACCCAGTACTTC. Residues: CASSLAGDETQYF.

This clonotype was detected only a few times. The gene calls are TRBV27 and TRBJ2-7; no firm D call. The CDR3 length is 13 residues. Germline V CDR1 and CDR2: MNHEY, SMNVEV (reference sequence). The V gene lost 5 bases and the J gene lost 2 bases, with 10 bases spanning the gap. This CDR3 is CASSPGRTYEQYF. The CDR3 nucleotides are TGTGCCAGCAGTCCTGGACGGACCTACGAGCAGTACTTC.

This clonotype turned up a few times. The chain is built from TRBV7-9 and TRBJ1-2; 8 bases agree with TRBD1. CDR1 is SEHNR, CDR2 FQNEAQ, per germline (reference sequence). V was pared by 6 bases and J by 7 bases, with 1 base of the junction left unmatched. This CDR3 contains 11 residues. The CDR3 DNA follows: TGTGCCAGCAGGACAGGGGCTGGCTACACCTTC. It yields the protein CASRTGAGYTF.